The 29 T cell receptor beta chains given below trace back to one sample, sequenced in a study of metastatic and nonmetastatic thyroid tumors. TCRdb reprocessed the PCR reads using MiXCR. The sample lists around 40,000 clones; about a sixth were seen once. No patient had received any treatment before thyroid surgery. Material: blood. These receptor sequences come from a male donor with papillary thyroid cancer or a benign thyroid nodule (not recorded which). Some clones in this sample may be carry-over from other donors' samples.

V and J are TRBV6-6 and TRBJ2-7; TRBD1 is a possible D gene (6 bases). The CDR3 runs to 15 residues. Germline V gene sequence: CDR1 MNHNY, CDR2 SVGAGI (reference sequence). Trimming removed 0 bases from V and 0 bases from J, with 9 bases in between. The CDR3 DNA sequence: TGTGCCAGCAGTTACTCGAGGGGGAGCTCCTACGAGCAGTACTTC. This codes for CASSYSRGSSYEQYF.

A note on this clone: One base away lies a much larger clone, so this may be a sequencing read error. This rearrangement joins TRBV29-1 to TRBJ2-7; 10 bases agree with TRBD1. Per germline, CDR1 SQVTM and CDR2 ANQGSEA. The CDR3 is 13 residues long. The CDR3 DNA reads TGCAGCGTTGTAAGACAGGGGGCCGACGAGCGGTACTTC. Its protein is CSVVRQGADERYF.

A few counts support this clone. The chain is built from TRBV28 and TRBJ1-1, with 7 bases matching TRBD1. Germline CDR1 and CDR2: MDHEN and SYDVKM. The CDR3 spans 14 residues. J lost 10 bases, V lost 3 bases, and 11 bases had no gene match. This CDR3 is CASSFDQGGKRAFF. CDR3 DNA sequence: TGTGCCAGCAGTTTTGATCAGGGGGGGAAGAGAGCTTTCTTT. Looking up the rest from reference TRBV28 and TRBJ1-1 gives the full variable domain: DVKVTQSSRYLVKRTGEKVFLECVQDMDHENMFWYRQDPGLGLRLIYFSYDVKMKEKGDIPEGYSVSREKKERFSLILESASTNQTSMYLCASSFDQGGKRAFFGQGTRLTVV.

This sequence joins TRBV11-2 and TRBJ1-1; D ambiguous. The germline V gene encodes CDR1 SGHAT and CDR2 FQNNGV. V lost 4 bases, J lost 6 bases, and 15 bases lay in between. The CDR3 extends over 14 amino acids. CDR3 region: CASSSRAGGAEAFF. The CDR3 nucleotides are TGTGCCAGCAGCTCCCGGGCTGGAGGTGCTGAAGCTTTCTTT.

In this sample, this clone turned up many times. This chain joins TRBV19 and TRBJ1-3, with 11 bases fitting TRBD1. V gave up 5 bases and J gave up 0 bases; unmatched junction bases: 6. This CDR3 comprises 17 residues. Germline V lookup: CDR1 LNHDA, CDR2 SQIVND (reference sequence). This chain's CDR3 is CASSEGQGELSGNTIYF. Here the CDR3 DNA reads TGTGCCAGTAGTGAGGGACAGGGGGAACTCTCTGGAAACACCATATATTTT.

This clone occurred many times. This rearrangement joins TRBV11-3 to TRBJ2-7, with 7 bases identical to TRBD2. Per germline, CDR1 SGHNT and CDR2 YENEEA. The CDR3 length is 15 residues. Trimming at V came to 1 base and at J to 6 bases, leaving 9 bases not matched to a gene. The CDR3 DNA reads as TGTGCCAGCAGCTTAGTAGGGGCGGGAGCCATCGAGCAGTACTTC. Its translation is CASSLVGAGAIEQYF.

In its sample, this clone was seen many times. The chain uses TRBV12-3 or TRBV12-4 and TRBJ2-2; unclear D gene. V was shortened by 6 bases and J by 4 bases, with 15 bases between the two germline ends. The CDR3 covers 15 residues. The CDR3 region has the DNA TGTGCCAGCAGCCTTTCCGCTCGTGGCACCGGGGAGCTGTTTTTT. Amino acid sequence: CASSLSARGTGELFF.

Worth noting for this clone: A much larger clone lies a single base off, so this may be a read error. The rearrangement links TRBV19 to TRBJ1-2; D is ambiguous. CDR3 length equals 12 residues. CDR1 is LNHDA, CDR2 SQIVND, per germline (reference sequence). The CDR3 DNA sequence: TGTGTCAGTAGCTTAGTGTTCTATGGCTACACCTTC. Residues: CVSSLVFYGYTF. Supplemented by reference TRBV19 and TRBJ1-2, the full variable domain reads DGGITQSPKYLFRKEGQNVTLSCEQNLNHDAMYWYRQDPGQGLRLIYYSQIVNDFQKGDIAEGYSVSREKKESFPLTVTSAQKNPTAFYLCVSSLVFYGYTFGSGTRLTVV.

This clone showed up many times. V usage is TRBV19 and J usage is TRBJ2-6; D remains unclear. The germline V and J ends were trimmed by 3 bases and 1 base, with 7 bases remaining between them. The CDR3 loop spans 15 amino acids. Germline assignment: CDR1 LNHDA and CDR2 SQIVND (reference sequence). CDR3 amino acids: CASSISASGANVLTF. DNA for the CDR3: TGTGCCAGTAGTATTTCTGCGTCTGGGGCCAACGTCCTGACTTTC.

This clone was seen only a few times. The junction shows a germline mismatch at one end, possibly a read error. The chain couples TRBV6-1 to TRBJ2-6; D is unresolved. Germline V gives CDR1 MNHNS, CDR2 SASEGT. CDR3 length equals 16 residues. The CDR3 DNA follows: TGTGCCAGCAGTAGTACATGGGGTACTGGGTCCAACGTCCTGACTTTC. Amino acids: CASSSTWGTGSNVLTF.

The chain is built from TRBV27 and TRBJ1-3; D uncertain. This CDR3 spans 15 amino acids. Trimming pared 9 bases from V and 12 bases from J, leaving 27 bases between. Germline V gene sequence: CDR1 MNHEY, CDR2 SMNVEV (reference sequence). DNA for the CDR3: TGTGCCAGAAGAATACGTCCCCTTGCGAGGCTATACATATATTTT. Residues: CARRIRPLARLYIYF.

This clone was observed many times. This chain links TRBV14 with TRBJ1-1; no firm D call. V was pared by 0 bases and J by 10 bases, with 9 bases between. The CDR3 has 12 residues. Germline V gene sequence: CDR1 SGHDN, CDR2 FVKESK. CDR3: CASSQDRKGAFF. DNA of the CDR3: TGTGCCAGCAGCCAAGATAGGAAGGGAGCTTTCTTT.

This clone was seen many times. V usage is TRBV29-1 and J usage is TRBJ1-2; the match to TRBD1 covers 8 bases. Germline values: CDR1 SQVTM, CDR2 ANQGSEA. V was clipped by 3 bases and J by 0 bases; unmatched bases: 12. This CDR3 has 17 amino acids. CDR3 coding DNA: TGCAGCGTTGATAGGGGACAGGCTCCATATACTAACTATGGCTACACCTTC. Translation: CSVDRGQAPYTNYGYTF.

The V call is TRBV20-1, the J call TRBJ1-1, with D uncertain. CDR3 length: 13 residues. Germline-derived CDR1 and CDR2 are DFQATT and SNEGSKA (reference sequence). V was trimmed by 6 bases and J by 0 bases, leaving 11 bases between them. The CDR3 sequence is CSACDGLNTEAFF. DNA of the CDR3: TGCAGTGCCTGTGACGGATTGAACACTGAAGCTTTCTTT.

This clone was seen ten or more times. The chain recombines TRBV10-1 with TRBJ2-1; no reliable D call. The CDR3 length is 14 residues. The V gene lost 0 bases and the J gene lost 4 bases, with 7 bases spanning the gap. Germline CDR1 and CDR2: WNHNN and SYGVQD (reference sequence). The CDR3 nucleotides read TGCGCCAGCAGTGAGTCGATGGGTTACAATGAGCAGTTCTTC. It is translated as CASSESMGYNEQFF.

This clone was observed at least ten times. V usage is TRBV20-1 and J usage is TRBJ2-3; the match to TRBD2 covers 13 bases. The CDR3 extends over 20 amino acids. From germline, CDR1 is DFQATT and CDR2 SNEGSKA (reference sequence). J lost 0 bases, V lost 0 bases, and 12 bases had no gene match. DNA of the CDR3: TGCAGTGCTAGAGATTTGACTAGCGGGGGGCAACACTCCAGCACAGATACGCAGTATTTT. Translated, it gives CSARDLTSGGQHSSTDTQYF.

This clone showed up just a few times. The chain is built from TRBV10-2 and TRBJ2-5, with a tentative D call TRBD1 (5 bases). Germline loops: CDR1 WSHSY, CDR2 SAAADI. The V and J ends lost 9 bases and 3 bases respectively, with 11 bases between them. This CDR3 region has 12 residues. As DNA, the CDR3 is TGCGCCAGTCAGGCCAGGGAAGAGACCCAGTACTTC. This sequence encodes CASQAREETQYF.

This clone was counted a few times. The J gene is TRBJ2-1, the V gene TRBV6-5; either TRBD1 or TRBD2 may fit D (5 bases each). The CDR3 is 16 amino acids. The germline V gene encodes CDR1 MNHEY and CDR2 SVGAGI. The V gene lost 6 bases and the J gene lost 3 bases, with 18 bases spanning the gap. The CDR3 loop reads CASSNLPGPDYNEQFF. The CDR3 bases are TGTGCCAGCAGCAATCTTCCGGGACCCGACTACAATGAGCAGTTCTTC.

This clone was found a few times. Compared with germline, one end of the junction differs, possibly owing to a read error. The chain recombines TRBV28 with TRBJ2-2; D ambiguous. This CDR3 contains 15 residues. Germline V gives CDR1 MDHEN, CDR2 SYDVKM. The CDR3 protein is CASNSPVANTWELFF. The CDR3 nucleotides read TGTGCCAGCAATTCCCCCGTAGCCAACACCTGGGAGCTGTTTTTT.

The CDR3 sequence is CASSESLSSTEAFF. DNA of the CDR3: TGTGCCAGCAGTGAATCGTTGAGTTCGACTGAAGCTTTCTTT. This chain connects TRBV2 to TRBJ1-1; the D is unclear. Germline V gives CDR1 SNHLY, CDR2 FYNNEI. The CDR3 covers 14 residues. V lost 2 bases and J 5 bases, leaving 12 bases between the germline ends.

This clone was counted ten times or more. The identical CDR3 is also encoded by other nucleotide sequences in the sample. CDR3 nucleotides: TGTGCCAGCAGCCAAGATCGGGTTAGCGAGAACAATGAGCAGTTCTTC. Protein product: CASSQDRVSENNEQFF. The V and J genes are TRBV4-2 and TRBJ2-1, with D possibly TRBD2 on 5 matching bases. Trimming took off 0 bases at V and 5 bases at J, with 14 bases between the two ends. CDR3 length equals 16 residues. Germline lookup yields CDR1 LGHNA and CDR2 YNFKEQ.

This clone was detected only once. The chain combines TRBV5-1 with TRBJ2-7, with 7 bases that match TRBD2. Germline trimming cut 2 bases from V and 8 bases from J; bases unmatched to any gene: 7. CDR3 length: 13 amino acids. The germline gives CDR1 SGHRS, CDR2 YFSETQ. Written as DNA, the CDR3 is TGCGCCAGCAGCTTATGGGGGGGAAACAAGCAGTACTTC. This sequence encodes CASSLWGGNKQYF.

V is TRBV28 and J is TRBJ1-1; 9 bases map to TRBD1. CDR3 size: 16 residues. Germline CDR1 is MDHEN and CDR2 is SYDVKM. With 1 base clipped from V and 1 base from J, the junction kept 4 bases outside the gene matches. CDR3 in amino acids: CASSLYGQGRNTEAFF. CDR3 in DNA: TGTGCCAGCAGTTTATACGGACAGGGGAGGAACACTGAAGCTTTCTTT.

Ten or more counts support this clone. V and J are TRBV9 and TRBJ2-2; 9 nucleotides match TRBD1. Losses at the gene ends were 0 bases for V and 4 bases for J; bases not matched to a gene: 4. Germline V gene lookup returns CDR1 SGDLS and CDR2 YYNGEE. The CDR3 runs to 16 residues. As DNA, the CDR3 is TGTGCCAGCAGCGTAGGACAGGGGGGGCCCACCGGGGAGCTGTTTTTT. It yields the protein CASSVGQGGPTGELFF. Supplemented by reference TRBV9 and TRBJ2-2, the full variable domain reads DSGVTQTPKHLITATGQRVTLRCSPRSGDLSVYWYQQSLDQGLQFLIQYYNGEERAKGNILERFSAQQFPDLHSELNLSSLELGDSALYFCASSVGQGGPTGELFFGEGSRLTVL.

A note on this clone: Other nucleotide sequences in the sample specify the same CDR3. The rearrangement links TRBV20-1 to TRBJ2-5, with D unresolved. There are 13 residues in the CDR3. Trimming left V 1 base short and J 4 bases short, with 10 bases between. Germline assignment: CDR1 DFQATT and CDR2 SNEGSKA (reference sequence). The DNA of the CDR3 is TGCAGTGCTAGAGTAGGAGACACAGAGACCCAGTACTTC. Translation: CSARVGDTETQYF.

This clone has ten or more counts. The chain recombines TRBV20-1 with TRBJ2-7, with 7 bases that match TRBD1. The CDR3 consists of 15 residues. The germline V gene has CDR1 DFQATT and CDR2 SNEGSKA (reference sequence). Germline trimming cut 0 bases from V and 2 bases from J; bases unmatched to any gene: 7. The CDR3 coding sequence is TGCAGTGCTAGAGAACTAACAGGGGCAGCCTACGAGCAGTACTTC. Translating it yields CSARELTGAAYEQYF.

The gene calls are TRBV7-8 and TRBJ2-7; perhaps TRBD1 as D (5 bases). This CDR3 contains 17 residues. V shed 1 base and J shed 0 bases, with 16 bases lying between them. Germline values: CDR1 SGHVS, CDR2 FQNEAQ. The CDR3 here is CASSLVVRGSLSYEQYF. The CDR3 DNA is TGTGCCAGCAGCTTAGTCGTTAGGGGATCCCTCTCCTACGAGCAGTACTTC.

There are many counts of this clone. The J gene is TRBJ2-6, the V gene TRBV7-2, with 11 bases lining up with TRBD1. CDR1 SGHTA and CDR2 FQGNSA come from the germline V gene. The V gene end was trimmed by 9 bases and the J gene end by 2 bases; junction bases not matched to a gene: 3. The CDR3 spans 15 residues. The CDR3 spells CARDRGQAGANVLTF. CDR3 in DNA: TGTGCCAGGGACAGGGGGCAAGCTGGGGCCAACGTCCTGACTTTC.

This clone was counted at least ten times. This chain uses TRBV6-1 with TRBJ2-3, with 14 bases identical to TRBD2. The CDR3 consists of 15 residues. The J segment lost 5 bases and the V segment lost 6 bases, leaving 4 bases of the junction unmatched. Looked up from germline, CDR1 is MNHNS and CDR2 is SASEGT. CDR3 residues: CASRTSGGVEDTQYF. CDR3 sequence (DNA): TGTGCCAGCAGGACTAGCGGGGGGGTCGAAGATACGCAGTATTTT.